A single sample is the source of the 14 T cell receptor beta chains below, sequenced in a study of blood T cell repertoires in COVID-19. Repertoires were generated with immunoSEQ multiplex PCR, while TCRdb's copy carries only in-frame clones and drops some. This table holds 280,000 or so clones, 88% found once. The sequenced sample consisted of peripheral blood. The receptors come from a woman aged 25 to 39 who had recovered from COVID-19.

The CDR3 bases are TGTGCCAGCAGGATACAGGGGTCTAACACTGAAGCTTTCTTT. Translated: CASRIQGSNTEAFF. This chain connects TRBV27 to TRBJ1-1; 7 positions agree with TRBD1. Germline V CDR1 and CDR2: MNHEY, SMNVEV (reference sequence). Germline trimming cut 6 bases from V and 2 bases from J; bases unmatched to any gene: 6. This CDR3 is 14 amino acids long.

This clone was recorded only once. CDR3 DNA: TGTGCCAGCAGTCGGGACTCCTACTCTGGAAACACCATATATTTT. Translated: CASSRDSYSGNTIYF. J is TRBJ1-3 and V is TRBV7-2; possible D gene TRBD1, 5 bases. The CDR3 is 15 residues long. The germline V gene has CDR1 SGHTA and CDR2 FQGNSA. Trimming removed 6 bases at V and 0 bases at J, with 12 bases between.

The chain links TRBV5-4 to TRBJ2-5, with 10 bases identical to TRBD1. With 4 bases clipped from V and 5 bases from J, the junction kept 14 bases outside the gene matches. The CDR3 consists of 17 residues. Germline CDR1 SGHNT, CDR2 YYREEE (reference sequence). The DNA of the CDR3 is TGTGCCAGCAGCCCCGCTCCGACAGGGGGCGCGAGGGAGACCCAGTACTTC. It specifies CASSPAPTGGARETQYF.

The CDR3 region has the DNA TGTGCCAGCAGCTTCGACAGGGGTAATCAGCCCCAGCATTTT. This sequence encodes CASSFDRGNQPQHF. The V call is TRBV5-5, the J call TRBJ1-5, with 8 bases fitting TRBD1. The CDR3 spans 14 residues. V lost 2 bases, J lost 4 bases, and 2 bases stayed unmatched. CDR1 SGHKS and CDR2 YYEKEE come from the germline V gene (reference sequence).

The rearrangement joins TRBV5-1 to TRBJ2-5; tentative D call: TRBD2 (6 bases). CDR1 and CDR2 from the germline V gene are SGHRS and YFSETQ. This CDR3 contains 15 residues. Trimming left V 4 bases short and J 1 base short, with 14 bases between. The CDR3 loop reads CASSGQGGIQETQYF. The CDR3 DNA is TGCGCCAGCAGCGGGCAGGGAGGTATCCAAGAGACCCAGTACTTC.

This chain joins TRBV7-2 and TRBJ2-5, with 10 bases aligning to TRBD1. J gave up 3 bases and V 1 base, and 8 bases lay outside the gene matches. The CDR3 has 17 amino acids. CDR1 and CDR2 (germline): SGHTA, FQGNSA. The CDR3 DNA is TGTGCCAGCAGCTTAGAACGACAGGGGGCATGGGAAGAGACCCAGTACTTC. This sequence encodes CASSLERQGAWEETQYF. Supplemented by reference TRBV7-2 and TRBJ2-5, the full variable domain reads GAGVSQSPSNKVTEKGKDVELRCDPISGHTALYWYRQSLGQGLEFLIYFQGNSAPDKSGLPSDRFSAERTGGSVSTLTIQRTQQEDSAVYLCASSLERQGAWEETQYFGPGTRLLVL.

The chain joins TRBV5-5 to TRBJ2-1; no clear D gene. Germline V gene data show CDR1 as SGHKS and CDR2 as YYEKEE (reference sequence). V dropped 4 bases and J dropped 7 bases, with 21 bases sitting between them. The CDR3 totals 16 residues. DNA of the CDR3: TGTGCCAGCAGCCCCCCGGGTCTTCTAAGATCTAATGAGCAGTTCTTC. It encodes CASSPPGLLRSNEQFF.

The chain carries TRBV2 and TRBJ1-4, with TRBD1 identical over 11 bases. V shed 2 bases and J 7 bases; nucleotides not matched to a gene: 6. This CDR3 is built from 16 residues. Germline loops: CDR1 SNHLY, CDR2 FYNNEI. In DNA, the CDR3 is TGTGCCAGCAGTGAATGGACAGGGGGCCTAGGTGAAAAACTGTTTTTT. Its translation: CASSEWTGGLGEKLFF.

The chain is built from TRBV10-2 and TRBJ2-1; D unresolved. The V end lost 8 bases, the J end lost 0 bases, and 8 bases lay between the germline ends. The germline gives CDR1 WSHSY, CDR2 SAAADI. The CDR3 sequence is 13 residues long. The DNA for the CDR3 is TGCGCCAGCGGGCAATACTCCTACAATGAGCAGTTCTTC. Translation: CASGQYSYNEQFF.

The CDR3 loop is CASSFSFGGTTEQYF. The CDR3 DNA follows: TGTGCCAGCAGCTTCTCCTTTGGAGGTACCACAGAGCAGTACTTC. The chain couples TRBV7-9 to TRBJ2-7; a weak D match, TRBD2 (5 bases). This CDR3 spans 15 amino acids. Trimming took off 3 bases at V and 7 bases at J, with 19 bases between the two ends. CDR1 is SEHNR and CDR2 is FQNEAQ in the germline V gene (reference sequence).

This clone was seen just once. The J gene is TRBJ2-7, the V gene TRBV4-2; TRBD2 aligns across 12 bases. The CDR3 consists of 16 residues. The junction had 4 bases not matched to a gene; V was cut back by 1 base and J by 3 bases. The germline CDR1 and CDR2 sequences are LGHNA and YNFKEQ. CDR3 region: CASSQGLAGDVYEQYF. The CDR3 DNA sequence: TGTGCCAGCAGCCAAGGACTAGCGGGGGACGTCTACGAGCAGTACTTC.

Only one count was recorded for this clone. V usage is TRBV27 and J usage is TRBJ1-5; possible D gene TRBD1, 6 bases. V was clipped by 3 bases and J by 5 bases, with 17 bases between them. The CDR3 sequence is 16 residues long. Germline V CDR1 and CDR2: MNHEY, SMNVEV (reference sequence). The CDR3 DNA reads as TGTGCCAGCAGTTTGTCTCCGGACAGCACTTATCAGCCCCAGCATTTT. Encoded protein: CASSLSPDSTYQPQHF.

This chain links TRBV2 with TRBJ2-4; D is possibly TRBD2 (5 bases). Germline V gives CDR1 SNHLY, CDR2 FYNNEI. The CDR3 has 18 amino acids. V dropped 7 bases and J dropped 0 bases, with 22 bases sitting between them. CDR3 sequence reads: CASTTQLGGWGAKNIQYF. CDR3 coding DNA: TGTGCCAGCACCACCCAGCTCGGCGGGTGGGGAGCCAAAAACATTCAGTACTTC.

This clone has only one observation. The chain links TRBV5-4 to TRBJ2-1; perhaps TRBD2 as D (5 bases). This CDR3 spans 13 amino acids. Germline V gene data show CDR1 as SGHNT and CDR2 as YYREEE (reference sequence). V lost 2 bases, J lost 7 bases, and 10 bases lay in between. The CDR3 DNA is TGTGCCAGCAGCTTTAAGGGCGGGAATGAGCAGTTCTTC. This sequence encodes CASSFKGGNEQFF.